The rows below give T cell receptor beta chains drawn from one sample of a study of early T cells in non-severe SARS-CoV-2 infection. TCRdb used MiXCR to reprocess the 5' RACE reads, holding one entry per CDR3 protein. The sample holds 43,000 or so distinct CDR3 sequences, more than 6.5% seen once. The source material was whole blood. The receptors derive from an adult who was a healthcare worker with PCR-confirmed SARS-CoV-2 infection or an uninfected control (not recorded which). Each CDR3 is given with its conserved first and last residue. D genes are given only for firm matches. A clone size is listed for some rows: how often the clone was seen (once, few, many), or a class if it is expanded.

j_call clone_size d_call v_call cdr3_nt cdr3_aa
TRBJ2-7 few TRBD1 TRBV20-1 TGCAGTGCTGACAGGGGGCACTACTCCTACGAGCAGTACTTC CSADRGHYSYEQYF
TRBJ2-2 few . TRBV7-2 TGTGCCAGCACCTTTGACGTGAACACCGGGGAGCTGTTTTTT CASTFDVNTGELFF
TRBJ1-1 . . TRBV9 TGTGCCAGCAGCGTAGGGGCAGGCATGAACATTGAAGCTTTCTTT CASSVGAGMNIEAFF
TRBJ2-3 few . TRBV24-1 TGTGCCACCAGTGTAACTCAAGGTCTTAGCACAGATACGCAGTATTTT CATSVTQGLSTDTQYF
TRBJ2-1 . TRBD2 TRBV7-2 TGTGCCAGCAGCCTACACGGACTAGCGGTTAGCTCCTACAATGAGCAGTTCTTC CASSLHGLAVSSYNEQFF
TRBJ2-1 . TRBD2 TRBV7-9 TGTGCCAGCACCGAAGACACCGGGACTATGTACAATGAGCAGTTCTTC CASTEDTGTMYNEQFF
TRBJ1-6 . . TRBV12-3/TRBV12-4 TGTGCCAGCAGTCCCCGGGGAGGGGTCAGGGCAAGTTCACCCCTCCACTTT CASSPRGGVRASSPLHF
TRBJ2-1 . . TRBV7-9 TGTGCCAGCAGCTTTTACTCGGACAATGAGCAGTTCTTC CASSFYSDNEQFF
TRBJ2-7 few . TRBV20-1 TGCAGTGCTAGTACAGTTGACAGGTACGAGCAGTACTTC CSASTVDRYEQYF
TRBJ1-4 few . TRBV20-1 TGCAGTGCCTGGTCCCAGGGACATGAAAAACTGTTTTTT CSAWSQGHEKLFF
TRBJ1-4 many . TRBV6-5 TGTGCCAGCAGTTACTCGGAGGGAGCAACTAATGAAAAACTGTTTTTT CASSYSEGATNEKLFF
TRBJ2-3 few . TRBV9 TGTGCCAGCAGCCCCCCTAGCGCCGCTAGCACAGATACGCAGTATTTT CASSPPSAASTDTQYF
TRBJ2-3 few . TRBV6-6 TGTGCCACCTCCCCGCAGGGGACAGATACGCAGTATTTT CATSPQGTDTQYF
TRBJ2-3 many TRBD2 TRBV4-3 TGCGCCAGCAGCCAATCGAGCGGGGGGGCCCGAACAGATACGCAGTATTTT CASSQSSGGARTDTQYF
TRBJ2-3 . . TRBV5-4 TGTGCCAGCAGCTTGGATGGGCATACGCAGTATTTT CASSLDGHTQYF
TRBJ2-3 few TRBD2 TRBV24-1 TGTGCCACCAGTGACGCCCCGATGACAGCGGGGGGTCTCACAGATACGCAGTATTTT CATSDAPMTAGGLTDTQYF
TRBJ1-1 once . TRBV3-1 TGTGCCAGCAGTCTACAGGGTTGGATCACTGAAGCTTTCTTT CASSLQGWITEAFF